The sample holds a few counts of the clone carrying this T cell receptor beta chain. Its antigen is undetermined. The CDR3 runs 14 residues. CDR1 ENHRY and CDR2 SYGVKD come from the germline V gene. The V gene end was trimmed by 5 bases and the J gene end by 5 bases; junction bases not matched to a gene: 3. Library preparation tagged each individual cDNA molecule with a unique molecular identifier. TCRdb reanalysed the RACE reads using MiXCR and keeps one entry per CDR3 protein. This table has more than 95,000 distinct CDR3 sequences, less than 35% appearing once. These data belong to a study of human T cells and chemical hapten exposure. Study in general: A patient group, mainly female, showed alopecia areata, totalis or universalis. Findings and limits, study-wide: Clustering by CDR3 similarity yielded significantly more large clusters from expanded TCRs than controls.

Time point specified: patch test 3, about 24 weeks after DPC sensitization. The treatment: therapeutic diphenylcyclopropenone sensitization with weekly scalp DPC. Blood sampling preceded each patch test application. Sequences were derived from whole blood, sampled in connection with sensitization to the hapten diphenylcyclopropenone (DPC). This TCR derives from a man aged 35 to 55 with alopecia areata. Some clones in this sample may be carry-over from other donors' samples. The rearrangement links TRBV10-3 to TRBJ1-4; 9 positions agree with TRBD1. The DNA of the CDR3 is TGTGCCATCAGTCAAGGACAGGGGAATGAAAAACTGTTTTTT. It is translated as CAISQGQGNEKLFF.